These 21 T cell receptor beta chains came from one sample sequenced in a study of response to subunit inactivated influenza vaccine. One entry per CDR3 protein results from TCRdb running MiXCR on the RT-PCR reads. Among 600,000 to 850,000 distinct CDR3 sequences listed, approximately 14% were seen once. The sequencing here drew on PBMCs from blood, taken roughly 15 days before vaccination. These receptor sequences come from a man aged 50 to 60 who received an inactivated influenza vaccine.

The rearrangement uses TRBV20-1 and TRBJ2-1, with D perhaps TRBD2 (5 bases). The CDR3 is made up of 15 amino acids. Trimming took off 1 base at V and 3 bases at J, with 13 bases between the two ends. Germline V lookup: CDR1 DFQATT, CDR2 SNEGSKA (reference sequence). The CDR3 coding sequence is TGCAGTGCTAGAGGCACGGGGTCCCTCTACAATGAGCAGTTCTTC. Amino acid sequence: CSARGTGSLYNEQFF.

This sequence joins TRBV5-1 and TRBJ2-7, with D uncertain. In germline, CDR1 is SGHRS, CDR2 YFSETQ. This CDR3 has 15 residues. Trimming cost V 6 bases and J 3 bases, with 19 bases left between them. This CDR3 is CASTLQPDGFYEQYF. The CDR3 nucleotides read TGCGCCAGCACCTTACAACCGGACGGATTCTACGAGCAGTACTTC.

This clonotype was recorded a few times. The genes are TRBV12-3 or TRBV12-4 and TRBJ1-1, with D unclear. V lost 4 bases to trimming and J lost 0 bases, with 6 bases between them. This CDR3 region has 13 residues. CDR3 protein: CASSWNMNTEAFF. The CDR3 coding sequence is TGTGCCAGCAGTTGGAACATGAACACTGAAGCTTTCTTT.

The chain combines TRBV7-9 with TRBJ2-1; unclear D gene. This CDR3 contains 12 residues. Trimming left V 0 bases short and J 9 bases short, with 6 bases between. Germline CDR1 and CDR2: SEHNR and FQNEAQ (reference sequence). The CDR3 DNA is TGTGCCAGCAGCTTAGCGTTAAGTGAGCAGTTCTTC. As protein: CASSLALSEQFF.

This clonotype appeared a few times. V and J are TRBV18 and TRBJ2-1; 10 bases are shared with TRBD2. This CDR3 comprises 17 residues. V lost 2 bases and J lost 8; bases outside the gene matches: 12. The germline gives CDR1 KGHSH, CDR2 LQKENI. CDR3 coding DNA: TGTGCCAGCTCACCAGGGAGGCTAGCGGGAGTGATCGATGAGCAGTTCTTC. Encoded protein: CASSPGRLAGVIDEQFF.

In this sample, this clonotype turned up many times. The chain employs TRBV10-3 and TRBJ2-7; the D is unclear. Trimming removed 7 bases at V and 1 base at J, with 11 bases between. CDR3 size: 13 residues. The germline gives CDR1 ENHRY, CDR2 SYGVKD. CDR3 coding DNA: TGTGCCATCATCACAGACACTTCCTACGAGCAGTACTTC. It specifies CAIITDTSYEQYF.

This clonotype showed up just a few times. V and J are TRBV5-1 and TRBJ2-1; D possibly uses TRBD1 or TRBD2 (5 bases each). The CDR3 length is 12 residues. Per the germline V gene, CDR1 is SGHRS and CDR2 is YFSETQ. V was pared by 3 bases and J by 5 bases, with 6 bases between. CDR3 coding DNA: TGCGCCAGCAGCTCGGGACACAATGAGCAGTTCTTC. It specifies CASSSGHNEQFF. The variable domain in full, with the rest retrieved from reference TRBV5-1 and TRBJ2-1, is KAGVTQTPRYLIKTRGQQVTLSCSPISGHRSVSWYQQTPGQGLQFLFEYFSETQRNKGNFPGRFSGRQFSNSRSEMNVSTLELGDSALYLCASSSGHNEQFFGPGTRLTVL.

The chain employs TRBV28 and TRBJ2-7, with no clear D. The CDR3 spans 13 residues. Germline V lookup: CDR1 MDHEN, CDR2 SYDVKM. Deletions cut 3 bases from V and 9 bases from J, with 15 bases between. CDR3 protein: CASSFADPRLQYF. CDR3 sequence (DNA): TGTGCCAGCAGTTTTGCCGATCCCCGTCTGCAGTACTTC.

This clonotype was counted only a few times. The chain employs TRBV5-6 and TRBJ2-5; 9 bases agree with TRBD1. J lost 5 bases, V lost 0 bases, and 8 bases had no gene match. Looked up from germline, CDR1 is SGHDT and CDR2 is YYEEEE. This CDR3 comprises 16 residues. CDR3 residues: CASSLVNRGLGETQYF. CDR3 DNA sequence: TGTGCCAGCAGCTTGGTCAACAGGGGGCTCGGGGAGACCCAGTACTTC. Full variable domain (rest looked up from reference TRBV5-6 and TRBJ2-5): DAGVTQSPTHLIKTRGQQVTLRCSPKSGHDTVSWYQQALGQGPQFIFQYYEEEERQRGNFPDRFSGHQFPNYSSELNVNALLLGDSALYLCASSLVNRGLGETQYFGPGTRLLVL.

This clonotype was detected a few times. The V gene is TRBV19, the J gene TRBJ2-4; no firm D call. The CDR3 is made up of 13 amino acids. The V end lost 1 base, the J end lost 8 bases, and 9 bases lay between the germline ends. CDR1 and CDR2 (germline): LNHDA, SQIVND (reference sequence). The CDR3 DNA reads TGTGCCAGTAGTATAGGGGGTCTCGACATTCAGTACTTC. Translating gives CASSIGGLDIQYF.

This clonotype was picked up a small number of times. The chain joins TRBV2 to TRBJ1-1; D is unresolved. CDR3 length: 15 amino acids. Trimming took off 6 bases at V and 4 bases at J, with 18 bases between the two ends. The germline V gene has CDR1 SNHLY and CDR2 FYNNEI. The DNA of the CDR3 is TGTGCCAGCAGACCTCGACGGGGTAGAGGCACTGAAGCTTTCTTT. Translating gives CASRPRRGRGTEAFF.

In its sample, this clonotype was seen a few times. The chain is built from TRBV12-3 or TRBV12-4 and TRBJ1-5, with D perhaps TRBD1 (5 bases). V was pared by 1 base and J by 11 bases, with 15 bases between. This CDR3 is built from 14 residues. The CDR3 is CASSLGGDLAAQHF. DNA for the CDR3: TGTGCCAGCAGTTTAGGAGGGGACCTGGCGGCCCAGCATTTT.

The chain recombines TRBV6-2 or TRBV6-3 with TRBJ2-1; no clear D gene. V lost 3 bases to trimming and J lost 6 bases, with 15 bases between them. The V gene's germline CDR1 is MNHEY and CDR2 SVGEGT. CDR3 length equals 15 residues. CDR3 sequence reads: CASSYGPAISNEQFF. The CDR3 DNA reads TGTGCCAGCAGTTATGGGCCGGCTATCTCCAATGAGCAGTTCTTC.

This clonotype was found a few times. This rearrangement joins TRBV3-1 to TRBJ2-2, with D possibly TRBD2 on 5 matching bases. There are 17 residues in the CDR3. CDR1 is LGHDT and CDR2 is YNNKEL in the germline V gene (reference sequence). V was cut by 5 bases and J by 0 bases, with 16 bases left in between. The CDR3 spells CASSSMGWRANTGELFF. DNA of the CDR3: TGTGCCAGCAGCTCAATGGGGTGGCGGGCGAACACCGGGGAGCTGTTTTTT.

This clonotype was seen only a few times. The V and J genes are TRBV15 and TRBJ1-5, with 7 nucleotides matching TRBD1. Germline CDR1 is LNHNV and CDR2 is YYDKDF (reference sequence). The J segment lost 5 bases and the V segment lost 5 bases, leaving 6 bases of the junction unmatched. The CDR3 has 14 residues. CDR3 region: CATSDRQGHQPQHF. As DNA, the CDR3 is TGTGCCACCAGCGACCGACAGGGCCATCAGCCCCAGCATTTT.

This clonotype came up many times. The chain has TRBV19 and TRBJ2-1, with 7 nucleotides matching TRBD1. CDR3 length equals 15 residues. CDR1 is LNHDA and CDR2 is SQIVND in the germline V gene (reference sequence). The trim removed 7 bases at V and 6 bases at J, leaving 12 bases unmatched. The CDR3 DNA is TGTGCCAGTACCCCCGGTAGGGGGCCGGGCAATGAGCAGTTCTTC. Translation gives CASTPGRGPGNEQFF.

The gene calls are TRBV7-9 and TRBJ2-1; a weak D match, TRBD2 (5 bases). Germline assignment: CDR1 SEHNR and CDR2 FQNEAQ (reference sequence). Trimming stripped 2 bases from V and 4 bases from J, with 15 bases between. CDR3 length equals 16 residues. The CDR3 sequence: CASSLYGLKIYNEQFF. In DNA, the CDR3 is TGTGCCAGCAGCTTATACGGACTCAAAATATACAATGAGCAGTTCTTC.

V and J are TRBV27 and TRBJ2-3, with D hard to call. V was clipped by 6 bases and J by 2 bases, with 9 bases between them. Germline assignment: CDR1 MNHEY and CDR2 SMNVEV (reference sequence). The CDR3 totals 13 residues. The CDR3 sequence: CASRPTVTDTQYF. The CDR3 bases are TGTGCCAGCAGACCCACAGTCACAGATACGCAGTATTTT.

This clonotype showed up just a few times. The chain combines TRBV11-2 with TRBJ2-3; TRBD2 aligns across 12 bases. The ends lost 1 base at V and 6 bases at J; junction bases unmatched: 5. Germline assignment: CDR1 SGHAT and CDR2 FQNNGV. This CDR3 spans 16 amino acids. Here the CDR3 DNA reads TGTGCCAGCAGCTTAGGGTGGACTAGCGGGGTGGATACGCAGTATTTT. It translates to CASSLGWTSGVDTQYF. The full variable domain, its missing parts supplied by reference TRBV11-2 and TRBJ2-3, is EAGVAQSPRYKIIEKRQSVAFWCNPISGHATLYWYQQILGQGPKLLIQFQNNGVVDDSQLPKDRFSAERLKGVDSTLKIQPAKLEDSAVYLCASSLGWTSGVDTQYFGPGTRLTVL.

In this sample, this clonotype turned up many times. CDR3 nucleotides: TGCGCCAGCAGCGCTTCAGGGAATCAGCCCCAGCATTTT. This translates into CASSASGNQPQHF. The chain combines TRBV5-1 with TRBJ1-5; a weak D match, TRBD1 (5 bases). This CDR3 contains 13 residues. Trimming took 4 bases from V and 4 from J, leaving 9 bases between them. Germline-derived CDR1 and CDR2 are SGHRS and YFSETQ.

The chain uses TRBV7-9 and TRBJ2-5; weak D call: TRBD1 (8 bases). Germline CDR1 reads SEHNR; CDR2 reads FQNEAQ (reference sequence). This CDR3 has 16 residues. Between the trimmed V and J ends, which lost 5 bases and 1 base, there was a span of 17 bases. CDR3 in amino acids: CASSMAGGGGQETQYF. The CDR3 DNA is TGTGCCAGCAGCATGGCAGGGGGCGGGGGCCAAGAGACCCAGTACTTC. Filled out from reference TRBV7-9 and TRBJ2-5, the complete variable domain reads DTGVSQNPRHKITKRGQNVTFRCDPISEHNRLYWYRQTLGQGPEFLTYFQNEAQLEKSRLLSDRFSAERPKGSFSTLEIQRTEQGDSAMYLCASSMAGGGGQETQYFGPGTRLLVL.